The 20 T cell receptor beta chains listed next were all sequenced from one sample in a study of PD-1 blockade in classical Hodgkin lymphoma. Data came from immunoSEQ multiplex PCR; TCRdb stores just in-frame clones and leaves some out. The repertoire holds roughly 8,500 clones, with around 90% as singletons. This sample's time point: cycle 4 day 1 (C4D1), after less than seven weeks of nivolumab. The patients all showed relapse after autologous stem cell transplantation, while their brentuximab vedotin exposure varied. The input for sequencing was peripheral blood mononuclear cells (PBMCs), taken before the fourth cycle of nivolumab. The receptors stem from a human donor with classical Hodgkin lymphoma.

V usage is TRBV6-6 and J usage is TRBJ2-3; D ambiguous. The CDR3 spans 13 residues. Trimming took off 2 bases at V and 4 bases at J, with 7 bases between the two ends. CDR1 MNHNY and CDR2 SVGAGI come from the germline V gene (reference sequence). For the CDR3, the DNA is TGTGCCAGCAGTTACGGGTATGCAGATACGCAGTATTTT. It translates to CASSYGYADTQYF.

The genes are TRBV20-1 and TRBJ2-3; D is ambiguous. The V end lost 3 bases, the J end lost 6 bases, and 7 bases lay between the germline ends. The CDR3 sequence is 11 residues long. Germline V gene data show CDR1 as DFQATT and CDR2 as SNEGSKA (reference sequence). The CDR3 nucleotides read TGCAGTGCTAGGACCCTCGATACGCAGTATTTT. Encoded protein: CSARTLDTQYF.

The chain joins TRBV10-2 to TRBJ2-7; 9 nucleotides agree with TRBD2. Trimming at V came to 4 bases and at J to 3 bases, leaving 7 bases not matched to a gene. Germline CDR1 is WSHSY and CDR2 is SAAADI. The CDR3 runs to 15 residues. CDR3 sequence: CASSVPAGGLYEQYF. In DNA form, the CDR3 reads TGCGCCAGCAGTGTTCCAGCGGGAGGCCTCTACGAGCAGTACTTC.

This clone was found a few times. The CDR3 nucleotides are TGTGCCAGCTCTCAGGTCGGTGCGGGCAATGAGCAGTTCTTC. Translation gives CASSQVGAGNEQFF. The V and J genes are TRBV18 and TRBJ2-1, with D possibly matching TRBD2 (5 bases). CDR1 is KGHSH, CDR2 LQKENI, per germline. This CDR3 has 14 residues. V was cut by 6 bases and J by 6 bases, with 15 bases left in between. Based on the CDR3 plus reference TRBV18 and TRBJ2-1, the full variable domain is NAGVMQNPRHLVRRRGQEARLRCSPMKGHSHVYWYRQLPEEGLKFMVYLQKENIIDESGMPKERFSAEFPKEGPSILRIQQVVRGDSAAYFCASSQVGAGNEQFFGPGTRLTVL.

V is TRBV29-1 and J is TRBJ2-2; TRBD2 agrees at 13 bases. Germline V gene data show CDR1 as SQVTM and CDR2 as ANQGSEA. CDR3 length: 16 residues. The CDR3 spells CVAGLAGFGYTGELFF. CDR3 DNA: TGCGTTGCGGGACTAGCGGGGTTCGGGTACACCGGGGAGCTGTTTTTT.

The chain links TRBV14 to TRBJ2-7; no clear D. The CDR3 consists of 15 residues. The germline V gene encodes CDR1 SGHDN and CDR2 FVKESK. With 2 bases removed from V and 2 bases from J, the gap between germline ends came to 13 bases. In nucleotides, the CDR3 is TGTGCCAGCAGCCAAATGCAACTCCCCACCTACGAGCAGTACTTC. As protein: CASSQMQLPTYEQYF.

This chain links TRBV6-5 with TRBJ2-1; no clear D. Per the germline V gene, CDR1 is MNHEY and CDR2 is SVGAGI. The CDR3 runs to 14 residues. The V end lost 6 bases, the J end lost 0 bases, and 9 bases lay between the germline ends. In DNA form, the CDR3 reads TGTGCCAGCAGAGTCCTCAGCTCCTACAATGAGCAGTTCTTC. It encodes CASRVLSSYNEQFF.

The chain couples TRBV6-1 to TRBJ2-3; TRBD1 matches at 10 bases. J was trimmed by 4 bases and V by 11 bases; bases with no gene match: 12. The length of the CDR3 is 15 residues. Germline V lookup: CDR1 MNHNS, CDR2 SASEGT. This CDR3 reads CACGTGAAGADTQYF. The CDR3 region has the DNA TGTGCCTGCGGGACAGGGGCAGCGGGAGCAGATACGCAGTATTTT.

The DNA of the CDR3 is TGTGCCAGCAGCCCGGGACAGCCCTACATTCAGTACTTC. Protein sequence: CASSPGQPYIQYF. The chain links TRBV21-1 to TRBJ2-4; the D call TRBD1 from the table was never checked on the DNA. TRBV21-1 is a pseudogene locus. The CDR3 is 13 residues long.

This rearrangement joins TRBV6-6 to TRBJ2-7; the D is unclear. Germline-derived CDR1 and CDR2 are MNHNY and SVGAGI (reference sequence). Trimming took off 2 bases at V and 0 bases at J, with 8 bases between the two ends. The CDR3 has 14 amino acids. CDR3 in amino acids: CASSYLSLSYEQYF. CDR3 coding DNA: TGTGCCAGCAGTTACCTCAGCCTCTCCTACGAGCAGTACTTC.

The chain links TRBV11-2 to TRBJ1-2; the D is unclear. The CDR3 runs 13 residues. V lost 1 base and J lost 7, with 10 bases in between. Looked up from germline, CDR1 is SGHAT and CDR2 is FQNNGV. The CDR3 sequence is CASSLGRAGGYTF. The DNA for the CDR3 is TGTGCCAGCAGCTTAGGTAGGGCCGGTGGCTACACCTTC. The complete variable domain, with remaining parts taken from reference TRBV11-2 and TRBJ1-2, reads EAGVAQSPRYKIIEKRQSVAFWCNPISGHATLYWYQQILGQGPKLLIQFQNNGVVDDSQLPKDRFSAERLKGVDSTLKIQPAKLEDSAVYLCASSLGRAGGYTFGSGTRLTVV.

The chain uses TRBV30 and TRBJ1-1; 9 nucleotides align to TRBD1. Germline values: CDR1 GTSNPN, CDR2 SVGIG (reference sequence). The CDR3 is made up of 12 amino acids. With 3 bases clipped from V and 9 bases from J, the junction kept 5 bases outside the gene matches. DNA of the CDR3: TGTGCCTGGAGCCCGGACAGGGGACAAGCTTTCTTT. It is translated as CAWSPDRGQAFF.

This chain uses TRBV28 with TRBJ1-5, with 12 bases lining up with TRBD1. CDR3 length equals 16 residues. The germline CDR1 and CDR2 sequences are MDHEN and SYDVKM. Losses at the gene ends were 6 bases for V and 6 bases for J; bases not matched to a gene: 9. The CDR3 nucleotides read TGTGCCAGCAGCCTTAGGAGGGGACAGGGGGCTCAGCCCCAGCATTTT. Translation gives CASSLRRGQGAQPQHF.

CDR3 coding DNA: TGTGCCAGCTCACTCCAACAGGGGTGGAACACTGAAGCTTTCTTT. Amino acid sequence: CASSLQQGWNTEAFF. The chain carries TRBV18 and TRBJ1-1, with 7 bases fitting TRBD1. CDR1 is KGHSH, CDR2 LQKENI, per germline. With 4 bases clipped from V and 1 base from J, the junction kept 6 bases outside the gene matches. The CDR3 extends over 15 amino acids.

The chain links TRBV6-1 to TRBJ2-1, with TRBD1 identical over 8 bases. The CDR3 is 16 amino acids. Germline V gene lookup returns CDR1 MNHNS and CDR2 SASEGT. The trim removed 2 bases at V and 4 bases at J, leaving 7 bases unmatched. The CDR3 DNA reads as TGTGCCAGCAGTGAACAGGGGGCCTTAGGGTACAATGAGCAGTTCTTC. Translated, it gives CASSEQGALGYNEQFF.

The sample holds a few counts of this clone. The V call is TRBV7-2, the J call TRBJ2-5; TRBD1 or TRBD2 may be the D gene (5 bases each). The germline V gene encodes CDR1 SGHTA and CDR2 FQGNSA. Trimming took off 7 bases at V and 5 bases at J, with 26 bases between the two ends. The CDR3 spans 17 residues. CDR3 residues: CASTTTIGLRDEETQYF. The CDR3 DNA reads TGTGCCAGCACTACGACCATCGGACTCCGGGACGAGGAGACCCAGTACTTC.

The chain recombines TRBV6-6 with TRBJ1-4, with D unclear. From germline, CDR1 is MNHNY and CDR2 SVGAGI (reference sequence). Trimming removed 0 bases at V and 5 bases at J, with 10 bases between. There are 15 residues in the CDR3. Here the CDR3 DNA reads TGTGCCAGCAGTTACTCCCCCCCAGGAAATGAAAAACTGTTTTTT. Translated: CASSYSPPGNEKLFF.

The CDR3 spells CASSEGLADYNEQFF. The DNA of the CDR3 is TGTGCCAGCAGTGAAGGGCTAGCAGACTACAATGAGCAGTTCTTC. This chain uses TRBV25-1 with TRBJ2-1; D may be TRBD2 (5 bases). Germline CDR1 is MGHDK and CDR2 is SYGVNS. The CDR3 covers 15 residues. Trimming took 2 bases from V and 3 from J, leaving 11 bases between them.

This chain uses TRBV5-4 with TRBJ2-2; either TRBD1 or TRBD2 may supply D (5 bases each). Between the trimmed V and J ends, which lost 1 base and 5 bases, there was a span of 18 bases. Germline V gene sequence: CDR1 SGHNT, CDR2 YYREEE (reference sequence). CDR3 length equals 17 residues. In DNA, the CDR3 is TGTGCCAGCAGCTTGAAGAGGGGTCAGGGAACTACCGGGGAGCTGTTTTTT. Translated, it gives CASSLKRGQGTTGELFF.

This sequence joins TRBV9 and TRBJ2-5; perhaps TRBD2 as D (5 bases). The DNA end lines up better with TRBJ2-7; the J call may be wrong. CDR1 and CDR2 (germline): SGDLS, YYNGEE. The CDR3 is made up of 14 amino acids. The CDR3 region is CASSGGLVSYEQYF. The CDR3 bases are TGTGCCAGCAGCGGAGGACTGGTCTCCTACGAGCAGTACTTC.